This TCR beta chain was observed in a study of CD8 T cells in ankylosing spondylitis. The CDR3 has 12 amino acids. Germline CDR1 and CDR2: DFQATT and SNEGSKA (reference sequence). Trimming took 6 bases from V and 0 from J, leaving 7 bases between them. Study results and caveats: Blood from ankylosing spondylitis patients appeared to carry a characteristic roughly eight-variant TCR beta motif.

This clonotype was found a few times. The antigen remains unidentified. TCRdb passed the 5' RACE reads through MiXCR, listing each CDR3 protein once. Among about 450,000 distinct CDR3 sequences listed, roughly 27% were seen once. This chain uses TRBV20-1 with TRBJ2-3; D remains ambiguous. The sequence was collected from a male donor with ankylosing spondylitis. The source material was blood, either unsorted or a sorted T cell fraction (not recorded which). CDR3 loop: CSAWYSTDTQYF. CDR3 coding DNA: TGCAGTGCCTGGTACAGCACAGATACGCAGTATTTT.